One and the same sample provided the 28 T cell receptor beta chains below, sequenced in a study of blood T cell repertoires in COVID-19. The assay was immunoSEQ multiplex PCR, and TCRdb's table has in-frame clones only and misses some. This table holds 150,000 to 200,000 clones, roughly nine tenths found once. Sequencing was performed on peripheral blood. The source of these receptors is a woman in her 70s with acute or convalescent COVID-19.

The CDR3: CASTKTGASQETQYF. The DNA for the CDR3 is TGTGCCAGCACCAAGACAGGGGCCTCCCAAGAGACCCAGTACTTC. This chain links TRBV2 with TRBJ2-5; 8 bases agree with TRBD1. The junction had 8 bases not matched to a gene; V was cut back by 7 bases and J by 1 base. Germline assignment: CDR1 SNHLY and CDR2 FYNNEI. The CDR3 contains 15 residues.

This clone was seen a single time. Other DNA sequences in this specimen translate into the identical CDR3. J is TRBJ1-3 and V is TRBV5-1; possible D gene TRBD1, 6 bases. The CDR3 loop spans 14 amino acids. Germline assignment: CDR1 SGHRS and CDR2 YFSETQ. Trimming cost V 3 bases and J 1 base, with 8 bases left between them. CDR3 residues: CASSSGTSGNTIYF. The DNA for the CDR3 is TGCGCCAGCAGCTCCGGGACATCTGGAAACACCATATATTTT.

Points on this clone: A read error may produce the germline difference seen at one junction end. The chain carries TRBV2 and TRBJ1-1; 7 bases are shared with TRBD1. The CDR3 sequence is 16 residues long. Germline CDR1 SNHLY, CDR2 FYNNEI. The CDR3 DNA reads as TGTGCCAGCAGTCAAGCCCGACAGGGACTGAACACTGAAGCTTTCTTT. This codes for CASSQARQGLNTEAFF.

This chain connects TRBV18 to TRBJ1-1; D remains unclear. Germline loops: CDR1 KGHSH, CDR2 LQKENI. V lost 0 bases, J lost 3 bases, and 8 bases lay in between. The CDR3 is 14 amino acids. CDR3 in DNA: TGTGCCAGCTCACCACCGAATAGCTACACTGAAGCTTTCTTT. Amino acids: CASSPPNSYTEAFF.

The rearrangement links TRBV18 to TRBJ2-2; no definite D call. CDR1 is KGHSH and CDR2 is LQKENI in the germline V gene. The CDR3 extends over 13 amino acids. V dropped 5 bases and J dropped 5 bases, with 9 bases sitting between them. DNA for the CDR3: TGTGCCAGCTCATTCTCGAGGACCGGGGAGCTGTTTTTT. Protein sequence: CASSFSRTGELFF.

This clone was recorded a few times. CDR3 nucleotides: TGCGCCAGCAGCTTGTTACAGAAGGCTGGCGAGCAGTACTTC. Its translation is CASSLLQKAGEQYF. V gene TRBV5-1 combines with J gene TRBJ2-7; D is ambiguous. This CDR3 has 14 residues. Between the trimmed V and J ends, which lost 1 base and 6 bases, there was a span of 14 bases. Germline V lookup: CDR1 SGHRS, CDR2 YFSETQ.

This clone was seen once. The V and J genes are TRBV7-2 and TRBJ1-5; the match to TRBD1 covers 9 bases. Trimming removed 3 bases from V and 7 bases from J; junction bases left unmatched: 10. Germline CDR1 and CDR2: SGHTA and FQGNSA. This CDR3 contains 16 residues. The CDR3 DNA reads as TGTGCCAGCAGCTTGGGGACAGGGTCTTCAAAACAGCCCCAGCATTTT. Translated: CASSLGTGSSKQPQHF.

This clone was found a few times. V usage is TRBV28 and J usage is TRBJ1-5; D perhaps matches TRBD1 (6 bases). This CDR3 is 12 amino acids long. Germline CDR1 reads MDHEN; CDR2 reads SYDVKM. V was pared by 8 bases and J by 5 bases, with 10 bases between. The CDR3 DNA reads as TGTGCCAGCTTTGGGGGCTATCAGCCCCAGCATTTT. This translates into CASFGGYQPQHF.

This rearrangement joins TRBV5-4 to TRBJ2-1; 8 bases align to TRBD1. The CDR3 has 15 residues. V was clipped by 3 bases and J by 4 bases; unmatched bases: 6. Germline V gene lookup returns CDR1 SGHNT and CDR2 YYREEE (reference sequence). The CDR3 region is CASSYRTGTYNEQFF. CDR3 in DNA: TGTGCCAGCAGCTACCGGACAGGGACGTACAATGAGCAGTTCTTC.

This chain uses TRBV9 with TRBJ1-2; weak D call: TRBD1 (5 bases). This CDR3 comprises 15 residues. Trimming pared 0 bases from V and 2 bases from J, leaving 11 bases between. CDR1 and CDR2 from the germline V gene are SGDLS and YYNGEE. In DNA, the CDR3 is TGTGCCAGCAGCGTAGCTTCGGCAGGGAACTATGGCTACACCTTC. This translates into CASSVASAGNYGYTF.

V gene TRBV5-1 combines with J gene TRBJ1-2; 8 bases line up with TRBD1. This CDR3 region has 16 residues. V dropped 4 bases and J dropped 1; count of bases not matched to a gene: 9. Germline CDR1 SGHRS, CDR2 YFSETQ. CDR3 sequence reads: CASSDIDRGGNYGYTF. The CDR3 DNA sequence: TGCGCCAGCAGCGACATAGACAGGGGAGGTAACTATGGCTACACCTTC.

This clone has ten or more counts. The rearrangement uses TRBV5-5 and TRBJ2-7, with a weak D call TRBD2 (6 bases). CDR3 length: 15 residues. CDR1 and CDR2 from the germline V gene are SGHKS and YYEKEE (reference sequence). Between the trimmed V and J ends, which lost 0 bases and 0 bases, there was a span of 10 bases. CDR3 nucleotides: TGTGCCAGCAGCTTGGCCCGGACTATCTCCTACGAGCAGTACTTC. Translating it yields CASSLARTISYEQYF. The full variable domain, rest sourced from reference TRBV5-5 and TRBJ2-7, is DAGVTQSPTHLIKTRGQQVTLRCSPISGHKSVSWYQQVLGQGPQFIFQYYEKEERGRGNFPDRFSARQFPNYSSELNVNALLLGDSALYLCASSLARTISYEQYFGPGTRLTVT.

The V call is TRBV18, the J call TRBJ1-2; D may be TRBD1 (6 bases). The CDR3 is made up of 16 amino acids. Trimming pared 5 bases from V and 4 bases from J, leaving 20 bases between. CDR1 is KGHSH, CDR2 LQKENI, per germline. The CDR3 nucleotides read TGTGCCAGCTCATCGCTTGATCGGACAGAAGTCTATGGCTACACCTTC. Translating gives CASSSLDRTEVYGYTF.

V gene TRBV18 combines with J gene TRBJ2-1; TRBD2 aligns across 14 bases. This CDR3 spans 19 amino acids. V dropped 6 bases and J dropped 0; count of bases not matched to a gene: 10. Germline CDR1 KGHSH, CDR2 LQKENI. The CDR3 region has the DNA TGTGCCAGCTCGTCGGGACTAGCGGGGGCCGGTAGCTCCTACAATGAGCAGTTCTTC. It specifies CASSSGLAGAGSSYNEQFF.

This chain links TRBV28 with TRBJ1-2; no clear D. Looked up from germline, CDR1 is MDHEN and CDR2 is SYDVKM. CDR3 length: 11 amino acids. V dropped 4 bases and J dropped 2 bases, with 2 bases sitting between them. Here the CDR3 reads CASSSNYGYTF. CDR3 nucleotides: TGTGCCAGCAGTTCAAACTATGGCTACACCTTC.

The J gene is TRBJ2-7, the V gene TRBV11-2; D unclear. The CDR3 is made up of 11 amino acids. Germline V gene sequence: CDR1 SGHAT, CDR2 FQNNGV. V was clipped by 5 bases and J by 4 bases, with 6 bases between them. CDR3 residues: CASSAKYEQYF. Here the CDR3 DNA reads TGTGCCAGCAGCGCTAAATACGAGCAGTACTTC.

The gene calls are TRBV27 and TRBJ2-7, with 9 bases identical to TRBD1. This CDR3 comprises 15 residues. Trimming took 6 bases from V and 3 from J; bases not matched to a gene: 9. Germline V gene data show CDR1 as MNHEY and CDR2 as SMNVEV (reference sequence). CDR3 residues: CASSQTGTGIYEQYF. In DNA, the CDR3 is TGTGCCAGCAGCCAAACCGGGACAGGGATCTACGAGCAGTACTTC.

The V gene is TRBV19, the J gene TRBJ2-2; 7 nucleotides align to TRBD1. Per the germline V gene, CDR1 is LNHDA and CDR2 is SQIVND (reference sequence). Germline trimming cut 3 bases from V and 6 bases from J; bases unmatched to any gene: 16. This CDR3 has 18 amino acids. Here the CDR3 reads CASSILAARGLVSGELFF. In DNA, the CDR3 is TGTGCCAGTAGTATCTTGGCCGCGAGGGGGCTTGTCTCCGGGGAGCTGTTTTTT.

This clone was seen only a few times. The chain couples TRBV21-1 to TRBJ1-2; the table names TRBD1, a call not compared with the DNA. TRBV21-1 is a known pseudogene. This CDR3 region has 15 residues. CDR3 in amino acids: CASSAPGQVLYGYTF. The DNA for the CDR3 is TGTGCCAGCAGCGCACCGGGACAGGTCCTCTATGGCTACACCTTC.

V is TRBV19 and J is TRBJ1-1; 8 positions match TRBD1. Germline CDR1 is LNHDA and CDR2 is SQIVND (reference sequence). V dropped 6 bases and J dropped 3; count of bases not matched to a gene: 3. There are 13 residues in the CDR3. Written as DNA, the CDR3 is TGTGCCAGTAGGGACAGGGCGGACACTGAAGCTTTCTTT. Translated, it gives CASRDRADTEAFF.

This chain joins TRBV5-4 and TRBJ1-2; D call uncertain. CDR1 and CDR2 (germline): SGHNT, YYREEE (reference sequence). The CDR3 is 12 residues long. Trimming left V 4 bases short and J 8 bases short, with 12 bases between. DNA of the CDR3: TGTGCCAGCAGCCGAAATAGCGACGGCTACACCTTC. Translating gives CASSRNSDGYTF. Full variable domain (rest looked up from reference TRBV5-4 and TRBJ1-2): ETGVTQSPTHLIKTRGQQVTLRCSSQSGHNTVSWYQQALGQGPQFIFQYYREEENGRGNFPPRFSGLQFPNYSSELNVNALELDDSALYLCASSRNSDGYTFGSGTRLTVV.

This clone has a handful of counts. This chain joins TRBV11-3 and TRBJ2-7, with 8 bases that match TRBD1. CDR1 SGHNT and CDR2 YENEEA come from the germline V gene. The CDR3 is 16 amino acids. Germline trimming cut 5 bases from V and 3 bases from J; bases unmatched to any gene: 12. CDR3 residues: CASSLRGLTGGYEQYF. The CDR3 nucleotides read TGTGCCAGCAGCCTAAGGGGATTAACAGGGGGCTACGAGCAGTACTTC.

The V gene is TRBV6-1, the J gene TRBJ2-1; 10 positions match TRBD1. V lost 8 bases to trimming and J lost 12 bases; unmatched junction nucleotides: 16. Looked up from germline, CDR1 is MNHNS and CDR2 is SASEGT. The CDR3 sequence is 15 residues long. This CDR3 is CASCGAGQGRSGQFF. The CDR3, as DNA: TGTGCCAGCTGTGGAGCGGGACAGGGGAGGTCGGGGCAGTTCTTC.

V usage is TRBV19 and J usage is TRBJ1-5; TRBD1 matches 9 bases. Germline CDR1 reads LNHDA; CDR2 reads SQIVND (reference sequence). The CDR3 sequence is 17 residues long. V lost 6 bases, J lost 7 bases, and 16 bases stayed unmatched. The CDR3 spells CASSTVPGQGRGQPQHF. CDR3 bases: TGTGCCAGTAGCACCGTCCCGGGACAGGGACGGGGCCAGCCCCAGCATTTT.

The count of this clone is one. V and J are TRBV11-3 and TRBJ2-1, with TRBD2 as a possible D gene (5 bases). The germline CDR1 and CDR2 sequences are SGHNT and YENEEA. The germline V and J ends were trimmed by 2 bases and 12 bases, with 17 bases remaining between them. The CDR3 sequence is 14 residues long. CDR3 loop: CASSLSGQEARQFF. The DNA of the CDR3 is TGTGCCAGCAGCTTATCGGGCCAGGAGGCCAGGCAGTTCTTC.

The genes are TRBV7-2 and TRBJ2-7; the D gene is possibly TRBD1 (5 bases). V lost 8 bases to trimming and J lost 5 bases, with 16 bases between them. CDR1 and CDR2 (germline): SGHTA, FQGNSA. CDR3 length: 13 residues. CDR3 DNA: TGTGCCAGCCGGACCCCTCCAGGGAACGAGCAGTACTTC. This sequence encodes CASRTPPGNEQYF.

This sequence joins TRBV7-8 and TRBJ1-2; D is possibly TRBD1 (6 bases). The CDR3 length is 15 residues. Germline assignment: CDR1 SGHVS and CDR2 FQNEAQ. Trimming pared 5 bases from V and 4 bases from J, leaving 17 bases between. The CDR3: CASSPQGRYIYGYTF. Written as DNA, the CDR3 is TGTGCCAGCAGCCCCCAGGGGCGTTATATCTATGGCTACACCTTC.

The chain joins TRBV7-2 to TRBJ1-5, with D perhaps TRBD1 (5 bases). The CDR3 is 16 residues long. CDR1 SGHTA and CDR2 FQGNSA come from the germline V gene. Trimming stripped 4 bases from V and 6 bases from J, with 19 bases between. The CDR3 DNA reads as TGTGCCAGCAGCTCCCCAGGGATACGGCCGGGTCAGCCCCAGCATTTT. It translates to CASSSPGIRPGQPQHF.